Presented here are 27 T cell receptor beta chains from one specimen sequenced in a study of blood T cells in healthy people across ages (dated by TCRdb to the mid-2010s). Libraries were prepared through 5' RACE. Sequenced on an Illumina HiSeq 2500. A second PCR of about 7 to 12 cycles was run with a J-beta primer mix and a sample-barcoded 5' primer. TCRdb trimmed public reads at Q25 via fastp, called clones via MiXCR and kept in-frame beta chains. Each CDR3 protein gets just one entry, which takes the most common genes and DNA from the rows behind it. Recorded for this sample are a few hundred thousand distinct CDR3 sequences; 25% to 30% of them occurred a single time. The ten largest account for roughly 18% of the sample. Sequences were obtained from blood. The source is a woman aged 70 to 79 in good health.

Concerning this clonotype: An end of the junction differs from the germline gene, which may be a read error. The V and J genes are TRBV12-3 or TRBV12-4 and TRBJ1-5; D call uncertain. This CDR3 has 12 amino acids. The CDR3 DNA sequence: TGTGCCAGCAGTTCGGGCAATCGGCCCCAGCCTTTT. It specifies CASSSGNRPQPF.

This clonotype turned up a few times. The chain joins TRBV11-2 to TRBJ2-6; a weak D match, TRBD1 (7 bases). Germline CDR1 SGHAT, CDR2 FQNNGV. The length of the CDR3 is 16 residues. V was shortened by 3 bases and J by 2 bases, with 11 bases between the two germline ends. The CDR3 region has the DNA TGTGCCAGCAGCTTGGCGGGACAGCCTGGGGCCAACGTCCTGACTTTC. As protein: CASSLAGQPGANVLTF.

This clonotype was detected only a few times. A much larger clone differs by one base, so this may be a read error. Without the conserved terminal phenylalanine or tryptophan, this CDR3 likely stems from a read error. CDR3 coding DNA: TGTGCCAGCAGTTTATCAGGCAGGGGGCGTTGGGAATCGCCCCAGCATCTT. Its protein product is CASSLSGRGRWESPQHL. V and J are TRBV27 and TRBJ1-5, with 8 bases identical to TRBD1. CDR1 is MNHEY and CDR2 is SMNVEV in the germline V gene (reference sequence). The CDR3 covers 17 residues. Losses at the gene ends were 0 bases for V and 9 bases for J; bases not matched to a gene: 13.

This chain connects TRBV12-3 or TRBV12-4 to TRBJ1-2; TRBD1 aligns across 9 bases. The CDR3 covers 13 residues. V shed 4 bases, J shed 7 bases, and the junction held 4 bases outside the gene matches. The CDR3 DNA reads as TGTGCCAGCAGTTCCGGGACAGGGCCTGGCTACACCTTC. The encoded protein is CASSSGTGPGYTF.

The rearrangement joins TRBV7-2 to TRBJ2-1; D possibly matches TRBD1 or TRBD2 (5 bases each). This CDR3 is built from 14 residues. Trimming took 1 base from V and 5 from J, leaving 9 bases between them. Per germline, CDR1 SGHTA and CDR2 FQGNSA. The CDR3 bases are TGTGCCAGCAGCTTAGTTGGGGGAAACAATGAGCAGTTCTTC. It encodes CASSLVGGNNEQFF.

The rearrangement joins TRBV4-3 to TRBJ1-1; D ambiguous. The germline V gene has CDR1 LGHNA and CDR2 YSLEER. CDR3 length: 13 residues. With 0 bases removed from V and 3 bases from J, the gap between germline ends came to 5 bases. The CDR3 protein is CASSQDWDTEAFF. The CDR3 nucleotides read TGCGCCAGCAGCCAAGATTGGGACACTGAAGCTTTCTTT.

This chain links TRBV4-3 with TRBJ1-1, with no clear D. This CDR3 comprises 17 residues. The V end was cut by 0 bases, the J end by 5 bases, with 19 bases between. Germline CDR1 LGHNA, CDR2 YSLEER. This CDR3 reads CASSQDLFMGSDTEAFF. The CDR3 DNA is TGCGCCAGCAGCCAAGATCTTTTCATGGGGTCAGATACTGAAGCTTTCTTT.

This clonotype was detected once. One junction end disagrees with the germline gene, perhaps due to a read error. The rearrangement joins TRBV9 to TRBJ1-2, with 7 bases matching TRBD1. Germline-derived CDR1 and CDR2 are SGDLS and YYNGEE. The CDR3 consists of 15 residues. Written as DNA, the CDR3 is TGCGCCAGCAGCGCCAGAGACAGGGCTAACTATGGCTACACCTTC. Its protein product is CASSARDRANYGYTF. The full variable domain, completed using reference TRBV9 and TRBJ1-2, is DSGVTQTPKHLITATGQRVTLRCSPRSGDLSVYWYQQSLDQGLQFLIQYYNGEERAKGNILERFSAQQFPDLHSELNLSSLELGDSALYFCASSARDRANYGYTFGSGTRLTVV.

Concerning this clonotype itself: A read error may produce the germline difference seen at one junction end. The genes are TRBV7-9 and TRBJ2-4; D unclear. The CDR3 is made up of 13 amino acids. From germline, CDR1 is SEHNR and CDR2 FQNEAQ (reference sequence). DNA for the CDR3: TGTGCCAGCAGCTCTGGAGACCTAGACATTCGGTACTTC. Protein: CASSSGDLDIRYF.

The chain couples TRBV18 to TRBJ2-1; 7 bases are a match to TRBD1. Germline V CDR1 and CDR2: KGHSH, LQKENI. CDR3 length: 15 amino acids. V shed 6 bases, J shed 3 bases, and the junction held 8 bases outside the gene matches. DNA of the CDR3: TGTGCCAGCTCTCGACAGGGCAGCCTCTACAATGAGCAGTTCTTC. It codes for CASSRQGSLYNEQFF.

This chain joins TRBV10-3 and TRBJ1-1, with no clear D. This CDR3 is 15 amino acids long. Trimming pared 4 bases from V and 1 base from J, leaving 13 bases between. Germline CDR1 is ENHRY and CDR2 is SYGVKD. The CDR3 loop reads CAISGRRTENTEAFF. The CDR3 DNA is TGTGCCATCAGTGGGCGGAGGACGGAGAACACTGAAGCTTTCTTT.

V usage is TRBV29-1 and J usage is TRBJ1-1; no clear D. The CDR3 runs to 13 residues. Germline lookup yields CDR1 SQVTM and CDR2 ANQGSEA. Trimming removed 7 bases at V and 4 bases at J, with 16 bases between. CDR3 sequence: CSAKFSGGTEAFF. CDR3 bases: TGCAGCGCGAAATTTTCGGGAGGCACTGAAGCTTTCTTT.

V usage is TRBV7-9 and J usage is TRBJ1-2; 7 bases are a match to TRBD1. Per germline, CDR1 SEHNR and CDR2 FQNEAQ (reference sequence). After removal of 5 bases from V and 4 bases from J, the junction contained 7 bases not matched to a gene. CDR3 length: 14 amino acids. CDR3 loop: CASSAGTAIYGYTF. The CDR3, as DNA: TGTGCCAGCAGCGCCGGGACAGCGATCTATGGCTACACCTTC.

This clonotype was detected only a few times. This chain joins TRBV4-3 and TRBJ2-5; 7 bases align to TRBD1. J was trimmed by 4 bases and V by 4 bases; bases with no gene match: 9. Germline assignment: CDR1 LGHNA and CDR2 YSLEER. CDR3 length: 15 residues. CDR3 sequence reads: CASSLTGSGGETQYF. The CDR3 DNA reads TGCGCCAGCAGCCTGACAGGGTCGGGTGGAGAGACCCAGTACTTC.

There are a few counts of this clonotype. J is TRBJ2-6 and V is TRBV27; D possibly corresponds to TRBD2 (6 bases). This CDR3 is built from 15 residues. Germline V gene lookup returns CDR1 MNHEY and CDR2 SMNVEV (reference sequence). The V and J ends lost 3 bases and 2 bases respectively, with 8 bases between them. The CDR3 DNA sequence: TGTGCCAGCAGTTTTTGGGGGGCTGGGGCCAACGTCCTGACTTTC. It encodes CASSFWGAGANVLTF.

This clonotype was counted between two and nine times. J is TRBJ2-5 and V is TRBV7-2, with D unclear. The better agreement between TRBJ2-1 and the DNA end casts doubt on the J call. In germline, CDR1 is SGHTA, CDR2 FQGNSA. The CDR3 is 15 amino acids. In DNA, the CDR3 is TGTGCCAGCAGCTTAGCTGGACGCACCCTGGGTGAGCAGTTCTTC. Translation gives CASSLAGRTLGEQFF.

V gene TRBV29-1 combines with J gene TRBJ2-1; TRBD1 aligns across 10 bases. The J call may be incorrect, as the DNA end agrees better with TRBJ2-5. This CDR3 spans 13 amino acids. Germline CDR1 reads SQVTM; CDR2 reads ANQGSEA. CDR3 coding DNA: TGCACCACTAGACAGGGGGCCAGGGAGACCCAGTACTTC. It codes for CTTRQGARETQYF.

This clonotype was picked up a small number of times. The chain has TRBV7-2 and TRBJ1-4; 9 nucleotides align to TRBD1. The CDR3 is 13 residues long. Germline CDR1 is SGHTA and CDR2 is FQGNSA. The CDR3 bases are TGTGCAACGAACCGGGACAGGGATGAAAAACTGTTTTTT. Translating gives CATNRDRDEKLFF.

This clonotype has only a few counts. The rearrangement uses TRBV11-2 and TRBJ2-1; 7 bases agree with TRBD2. With 2 bases clipped from V and 0 bases from J, the junction kept 10 bases outside the gene matches. CDR1 SGHAT and CDR2 FQNNGV come from the germline V gene. The CDR3 spans 18 residues. CDR3 nucleotides: TGTGCCAGCAGCTTACCAAACGGGGGAGGGAGCTCCTACAATGAGCAGTTCTTC. Translation gives CASSLPNGGGSSYNEQFF.

This chain links TRBV9 with TRBJ1-1; 7 nucleotides line up with TRBD1. The CDR3 length is 16 residues. V trimming: 4 bases; J trimming: 1 base; junction bases outside the gene matches: 10. Germline V gene lookup returns CDR1 SGDLS and CDR2 YYNGEE. This chain's CDR3 is CASSRGTAFPNTEAFF. The DNA of the CDR3 is TGTGCCAGCAGCCGGGGGACAGCCTTCCCGAACACTGAAGCTTTCTTT.

The CDR3: CASSLNRDAEAFF. Written as DNA, the CDR3 is TGTGCCAGCAGCTTAAACAGGGACGCTGAAGCTTTCTTT. The rearrangement uses TRBV7-8 and TRBJ1-1; possible D gene TRBD1, 6 bases. CDR3 size: 13 residues. The germline CDR1 and CDR2 sequences are SGHVS and FQNEAQ. Trimming left V 2 bases short and J 6 bases short, with 10 bases between. The full variable domain, in which reference TRBV7-8 and TRBJ1-1 provide the parts outside the CDR3, is GAGVSQSPRYKVAKRGQDVALRCDPISGHVSLFWYQQALGQGPEFLTYFQNEAQLDKSGLPSDRFFAERPEGSVSTLKIQRTQQEDSAVYLCASSLNRDAEAFFGQGTRLTVV.

With respect to this clonotype: At one end, the junction sequence differs from germline, possibly due to a read error. The chain recombines TRBV11-2 with TRBJ2-1; the D call may be TRBD1 or TRBD2 (6 bases each). The J call is doubtful: the DNA matches TRBJ2-5 better. Germline V gene sequence: CDR1 SGHAT, CDR2 FQNNGV. CDR3 length: 15 amino acids. The CDR3 is CAGSLTWGAGETQYF. CDR3 nucleotides: TGTGCCGGCAGCCTAACGTGGGGGGCGGGGGAGACCCAGTACTTC.

This clonotype has a single count. Since a much larger clone is just one base distant, this may be a read error. V and J are TRBV5-6 and TRBJ2-4; D gene uncertain. V lost 1 base, J lost 0 bases, and 5 bases lay in between. The length of the CDR3 is 14 residues. CDR1 and CDR2 (germline): SGHDT, YYEEEE. DNA for the CDR3: TGTGCCAGCAGCTTGCGGACAGCCAAAAACATTCAGTACTTC. Amino acids: CASSLRTAKNIQYF.

The rearrangement links TRBV7-3 to TRBJ1-5; D is unresolved. Trimming shortened V by 6 bases and J by 2 bases, and 14 bases separated the two germline ends. The germline V gene encodes CDR1 SGHTA and CDR2 FQGTGA. There are 15 residues in the CDR3. In nucleotides, the CDR3 is TGTGCCAGCAGATCGCCTAGCTGGGGCAATCAGCCCCAGCATTTT. Its translation: CASRSPSWGNQPQHF.

The chain employs TRBV7-2 and TRBJ1-1, with unresolved D. This CDR3 has 13 residues. V lost 6 bases and J 5 bases, leaving 13 bases between the germline ends. From germline, CDR1 is SGHTA and CDR2 FQGNSA. The CDR3 region is CASSPYLRTEAFF. CDR3 sequence (DNA): TGTGCCAGCAGTCCCTACTTGAGGACTGAAGCTTTCTTT. Looking up the rest from reference TRBV7-2 and TRBJ1-1 gives the full variable domain: GAGVSQSPSNKVTEKGKDVELRCDPISGHTALYWYRQSLGQGLEFLIYFQGNSAPDKSGLPSDRFSAERTGGSVSTLTIQRTQQEDSAVYLCASSPYLRTEAFFGQGTRLTVV.

V and J are TRBV29-1 and TRBJ1-2, with 7 bases aligning to TRBD1. V was pared by 7 bases and J by 8 bases, with 13 bases of the junction left unmatched. The CDR3 is made up of 13 amino acids. The germline V gene encodes CDR1 SQVTM and CDR2 ANQGSEA. In DNA form, the CDR3 reads TGCAGCGCAGTCACAGGGGCGCCTTGGGGCTACACCTTC. As protein: CSAVTGAPWGYTF.

This clonotype came up a few times. For the CDR3, the DNA is TGTGCCAGCAGTTTCTCGGGACTAGCGGGGGCGTGGGAGACCCAGTACTTC. This encodes CASSFSGLAGAWETQYF. The rearrangement joins TRBV28 to TRBJ2-1; TRBD2 agrees at 14 bases. The J call may be wrong; the DNA end is better matched by TRBJ2-5. The CDR3 runs 17 residues. CDR1 MDHEN and CDR2 SYDVKM come from the germline V gene.